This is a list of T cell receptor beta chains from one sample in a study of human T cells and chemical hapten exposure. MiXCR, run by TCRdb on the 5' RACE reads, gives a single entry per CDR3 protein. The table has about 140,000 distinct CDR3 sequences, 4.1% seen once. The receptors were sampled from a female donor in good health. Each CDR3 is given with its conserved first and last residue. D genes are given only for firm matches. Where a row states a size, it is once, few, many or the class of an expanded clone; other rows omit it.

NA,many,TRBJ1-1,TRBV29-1,CSVGYRVNTEAFF,TGCAGCGTTGGATACAGGGTGAACACTGAAGCTTTCTTT
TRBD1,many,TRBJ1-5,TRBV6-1,CASSNRDSDYSNQPQHF,TGTGCCAGCAGTAACCGGGACAGCGATTATAGCAATCAGCCCCAGCATTTT
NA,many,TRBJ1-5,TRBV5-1,CASSQFGGFNQPQHF,TGCGCCAGCAGCCAGTTTGGGGGTTTCAATCAGCCCCAGCATTTT
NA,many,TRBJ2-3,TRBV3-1,CASSQTGSRIGTQYF,TGTGCCAGCAGCCAAACCGGCAGCCGTATAGGTACGCAGTATTTT
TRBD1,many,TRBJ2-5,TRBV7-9,CASSPLTGSETQYF,TGTGCCAGCAGCCCACTGACAGGGTCGGAGACCCAGTACTTC
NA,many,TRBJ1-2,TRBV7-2,CASSLTVAGYTF,TGTGCCAGCAGCTTAACCGTGGCGGGCTACACCTTC
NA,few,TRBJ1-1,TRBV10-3,CAISDPRNTEAFF,TGTGCCATCAGTGACCCCCGGAACACTGAAGCTTTCTTT
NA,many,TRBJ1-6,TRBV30,CAWSLGRGNSPLHF,TGTGCCTGGAGTCTGGGAAGGGGTAATTCACCCCTCCACTTT
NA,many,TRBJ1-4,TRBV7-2,CASSNGYGKLFF,TGTGCCAGCAGTAACGGATACGGAAAACTGTTTTTT
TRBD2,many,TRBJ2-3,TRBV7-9,CASSQRGGADTQYF,TGTGCCAGCAGCCAACGGGGGGGGGCTGATACGCAGTATTTT
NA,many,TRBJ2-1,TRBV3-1,CASSHLGDEQFF,TGTGCCAGCAGCCATTTAGGGGATGAGCAGTTCTTC
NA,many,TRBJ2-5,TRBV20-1,CSGKGLGRETQYF,TGCAGTGGAAAGGGACTGGGTAGAGAGACCCAGTACTTC
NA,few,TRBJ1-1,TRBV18,CASSPLTGKLNTEAFF,TGTGCCAGCTCACCTCTTACAGGGAAGCTGAACACTGAAGCTTTCTTT
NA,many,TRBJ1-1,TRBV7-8,CASMIYRVRNTEAFF,TGTGCCAGCATGATATACAGGGTCAGGAACACTGAAGCTTTCTTT
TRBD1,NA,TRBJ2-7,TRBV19,CASSMGDSSWYEQYF,TGTGCCAGTAGTATGGGGGACAGCAGTTGGTACGAGCAGTACTTC
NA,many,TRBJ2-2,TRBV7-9,CASSLPKVLPGRDTGELFF,TGTGCCAGCAGCTTACCGAAGGTCTTACCGGGACGAGACACCGGGGAGCTGTTTTTT